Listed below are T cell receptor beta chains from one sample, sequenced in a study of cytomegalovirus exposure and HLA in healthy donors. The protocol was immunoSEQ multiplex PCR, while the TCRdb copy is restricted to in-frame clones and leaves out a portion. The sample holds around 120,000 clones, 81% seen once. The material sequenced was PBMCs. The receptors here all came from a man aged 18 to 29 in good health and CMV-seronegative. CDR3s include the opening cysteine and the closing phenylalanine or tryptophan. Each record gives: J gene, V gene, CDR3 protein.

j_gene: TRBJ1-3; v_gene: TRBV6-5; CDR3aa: CASRMTSGNTIYF
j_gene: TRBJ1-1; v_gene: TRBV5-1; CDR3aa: CASSFRDPTEAFF
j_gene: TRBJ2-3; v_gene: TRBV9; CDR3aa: CASSVAPSSADTQYF
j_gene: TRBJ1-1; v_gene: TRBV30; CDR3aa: CAWTKRGEAFF
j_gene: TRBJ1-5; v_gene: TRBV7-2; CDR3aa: CASSSVGAGQPQHF
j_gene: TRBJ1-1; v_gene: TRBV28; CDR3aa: CASSRGQVVTEAFF
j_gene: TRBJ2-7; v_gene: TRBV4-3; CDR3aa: CASSQDRLGPSYEQYF
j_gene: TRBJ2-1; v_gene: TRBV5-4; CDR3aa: CASSLSTNEQFF
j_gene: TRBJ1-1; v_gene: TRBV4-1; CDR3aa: CASSQETDRGDEAFF
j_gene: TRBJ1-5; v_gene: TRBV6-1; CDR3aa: CASKEWQGGRQPQHF
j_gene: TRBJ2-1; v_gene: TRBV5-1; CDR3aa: CASSLKTGVGEQFF
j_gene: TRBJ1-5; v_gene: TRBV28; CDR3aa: CASSLRGDYSNQPQHF
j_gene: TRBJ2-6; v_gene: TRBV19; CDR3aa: CASSIDAVRPGANVLTF
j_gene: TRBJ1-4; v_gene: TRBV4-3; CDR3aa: CASSQDGGTYEKLFF
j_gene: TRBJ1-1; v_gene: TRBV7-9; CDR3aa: CASSPDRGFTEAFF
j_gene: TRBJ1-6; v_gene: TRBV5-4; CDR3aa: CASSSSGWEYNSPLHF
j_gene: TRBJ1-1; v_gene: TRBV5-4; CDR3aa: CASSPQGPPEAFF
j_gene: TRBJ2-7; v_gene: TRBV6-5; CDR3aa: CASRTPGGLYF
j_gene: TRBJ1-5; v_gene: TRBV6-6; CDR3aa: CASGRGRNQPQHF
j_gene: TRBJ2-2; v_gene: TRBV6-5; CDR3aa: CASSYTGGLAGELFF
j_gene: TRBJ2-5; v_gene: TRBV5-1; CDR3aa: CASSLSVGGALGETQYF
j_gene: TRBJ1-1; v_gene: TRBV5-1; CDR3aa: CASAPGQGNTEAFF
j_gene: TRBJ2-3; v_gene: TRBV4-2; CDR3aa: CASSHDFSGGVLDTQYF
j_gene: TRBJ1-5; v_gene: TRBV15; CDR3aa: CATSLDRTNQPQHF
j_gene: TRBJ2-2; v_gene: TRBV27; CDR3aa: CASSPWVGAGELFF
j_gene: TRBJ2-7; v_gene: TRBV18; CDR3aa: CASSGDVPGEQYF
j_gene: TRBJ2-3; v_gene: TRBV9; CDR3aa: CASTNRLAATTDTQYF
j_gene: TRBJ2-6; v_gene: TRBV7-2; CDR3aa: CASSLAGGAGGANVLTF